The rows below give T cell receptor beta chains drawn from one sample of a study of post-analysis software for immune sequencing data. TCRdb used MiXCR to reprocess the PCR reads, holding one entry per CDR3 protein. This table holds approximately 730,000 distinct CDR3 sequences, roughly 27% found once. Material for sequencing was blood. Source of these receptors: a girl aged 10-17 years with multiple sclerosis. Both conserved end residues are part of each CDR3. D genes are given only for firm matches. Expanded clones get a size class; other rows say once, few or many, or leave the size out.

TRBV29-1,TRBJ2-3,many,-,CSVGLLTDTQYF,TGCAGCGTTGGGCTCCTCACAGATACGCAGTATTTT
TRBV10-3,TRBJ2-2,-,-,CAISVGAGPGELFF,TGTGCCATCAGTGTCGGGGCAGGACCCGGGGAGCTGTTTTTT
TRBV29-1,TRBJ1-6,-,-,CSVGDNGESPLHF,TGCAGCGTTGGGGATAACGGCGAATCACCCCTCCACTTT
TRBV4-2,TRBJ1-1,-,-,CASSQDIRGRGTEAFF,TGTGCCAGCAGCCAAGATATCAGGGGCCGGGGGACTGAAGCTTTCTTT
TRBV20-1,TRBJ2-3,many,-,CSAPPASSSTDTQYF,TGCAGTGCCCCACCGGCGAGCTCTAGCACAGATACGCAGTATTTT
TRBV29-1,TRBJ1-1,-,-,CSTKGPLNTEAFF,TGCAGCACAAAGGGACCGCTGAACACTGAAGCTTTCTTT
TRBV28,TRBJ2-2,-,-,CASRLGLSVGELFF,TGTGCCAGCAGACTCGGTCTATCGGTCGGGGAGCTGTTTTTT
TRBV7-9,TRBJ2-1,-,-,CASSLAGRGEQFF,TGTGCCAGCAGCTTAGCGGGACGGGGTGAGCAGTTCTTC
TRBV5-1,TRBJ1-1,few,-,CASKTWGKGTEAFF,TGCGCCAGTAAGACCTGGGGGAAGGGCACTGAAGCTTTCTTT
TRBV20-1,TRBJ2-6,-,-,CSANQEGGANVLTF,TGCAGTGCTAACCAGGAAGGTGGGGCCAACGTCCTGACTTTC
TRBV28,TRBJ2-1,few,TRBD2,CASSMRLAGENEQFF,TGTGCCAGCAGTATGCGACTAGCGGGGGAGAATGAGCAGTTCTTC
TRBV20-1,TRBJ2-7,few,-,CSASDGTSSYEQYF,TGCAGTGCTAGTGACGGAACGAGCTCCTACGAGCAGTACTTC
TRBV7-9,TRBJ1-5,many,-,CASSLGRAQPQHF,TGTGCCAGCAGCTTAGGCAGGGCTCAGCCCCAGCATTTT
TRBV29-1,TRBJ2-1,few,-,CSVGARSGGGGQFF,TGCAGCGTTGGGGCCCGGTCCGGCGGAGGGGGGCAGTTCTTC
TRBV20-1,TRBJ1-5,-,TRBD1,CSAREDRGRQPQHF,TGCAGTGCTAGAGAGGACAGGGGGCGTCAGCCCCAGCATTTT
TRBV7-2,TRBJ1-2,once,TRBD1,CASSSQAGTGNGYTF,TGTGCCAGCAGCTCCCAGGCCGGGACAGGAAATGGCTACACCTTC
TRBV6-4,TRBJ1-6,few,-,CASSRDFLSNSPPHF,TGTGCCAGCAGTCGGGACTTCCTTTCTAATTCACCCCCCCACTTT
TRBV4-1,TRBJ2-7,once,-,CASSQEFPAGAYEQYF,TGCGCCAGCAGCCAAGAATTCCCGGCGGGTGCCTACGAGCAGTACTTC
TRBV5-1,TRBJ2-5,-,TRBD1,CASSVGTGGSGETQYF,TGCGCCAGCAGCGTCGGGACAGGGGGCAGCGGTGAGACCCAGTACTTC
TRBV7-8,TRBJ2-3,few,TRBD2,CASSQFPSGGEHTDTQYF,TGTGCCAGCAGCCAATTCCCATCCGGGGGGGAGCACACAGATACGCAGTATTTT
TRBV5-1,TRBJ1-2,-,-,CASSFLQRPDYGYTF,TGCGCCAGCAGCTTCCTACAGCGCCCCGACTATGGCTACACCTTC
TRBV7-2,TRBJ2-1,many,-,CASSAGTYSSYNEQFF,TGTGCCAGCAGCGCCGGGACTTATAGCTCCTACAATGAGCAGTTCTTC
TRBV12-3/TRBV12-4,TRBJ1-4,-,-,CASSSGEGVGEKLFF,TGTGCCAGCAGTTCCGGGGAGGGGGTTGGGGAAAAACTGTTTTTT
TRBV7-2,TRBJ1-3,-,-,CASSVGVSGNTIYF,TGTGCCAGCAGCGTAGGGGTGTCTGGAAACACCATATATTTT
TRBV25-1,TRBJ2-3,few,TRBD2,CASSEFTGGSTDTQYF,TGTGCCAGCAGTGAATTCACGGGAGGGAGCACAGATACGCAGTATTTT
TRBV7-2,TRBJ2-3,few,-,CASSSATRRRDTQYF,TGTGCCAGCAGCTCCGCGACAAGGCGGCGGGATACGCAGTATTTT
TRBV18,TRBJ1-1,once,TRBD1,CASSPFSRGDTEAFF,TGTGCCAGCTCACCATTCAGCAGGGGGGACACTGAAGCTTTCTTT
TRBV15,TRBJ2-1,once,-,CATSRDFRGCNEQFF,TGTGCCACCAGCAGAGATTTCCGGGGGTGCAATGAGCAGTTCTTC
TRBV29-1,TRBJ2-3,few,-,CSLRAADTQYF,TGCAGCCTTAGGGCGGCAGATACGCAGTATTTT
TRBV6-2/TRBV6-3,TRBJ2-1,-,TRBD2,CASSPLGTSGSSYNEQFF,TGTGCCAGCAGTCCTCTCGGGACTAGCGGGAGCTCCTACAATGAGCAGTTCTTC
TRBV7-9,TRBJ2-5,few,-,CASSPPAAGQETQYF,TGTGCCAGCAGCCCCCCGGCGGCGGGACAAGAGACCCAGTACTTC
TRBV7-2,TRBJ2-7,few,-,CASSLVRNEQYF,TGTGCCAGCAGCTTAGTGAGGAACGAGCAGTACTTC
TRBV6-5,TRBJ2-3,-,-,CASSLRGSAGDTQYF,TGTGCCAGCAGTTTACGGGGGTCCGCCGGAGATACGCAGTATTTT
TRBV7-2,TRBJ2-7,-,TRBD2,CASSLSVKREPYEQYF,TGTGCCAGCAGCTTATCGGTCAAGCGGGAGCCCTACGAGCAGTACTTC
TRBV4-2,TRBJ1-6,-,-,CASSQGMRGSPRHF,TGTGCCAGCAGCCAAGGGATGCGCGGTTCACCCCGCCACTTT
TRBV5-1,TRBJ1-1,-,-,CASSPQANTEAFF,TGCGCCAGCAGCCCCCAGGCGAACACTGAAGCTTTCTTT
TRBV20-1,TRBJ1-2,few,-,CSARFTAGYTF,TGCAGTGCTAGATTCACGGCCGGCTACACCTTC
TRBV5-6,TRBJ1-2,few,-,CASSLSYESPYGYTF,TGTGCCAGCAGCCTCTCCTACGAATCCCCCTATGGCTACACCTTC
TRBV5-1,TRBJ1-5,few,TRBD1,CASSPGQGGLYSNQPQHF,TGCGCCAGCAGCCCGGGACAGGGAGGACTTTATAGCAATCAGCCCCAGCATTTT
TRBV20-1,TRBJ2-7,few,-,CSAKGARTQPYEQYF,TGCAGTGCTAAAGGGGCTCGGACACAGCCCTACGAGCAGTACTTC
TRBV7-2,TRBJ1-5,-,-,CASSRAGDNQPQHF,TGTGCCAGCAGCCGGGCAGGGGACAATCAGCCCCAGCATTTT
TRBV12-3/TRBV12-4,TRBJ1-4,few,TRBD1,CASSFSTGTGDEKLFF,TGTGCCAGCAGCTTCTCTACCGGGACAGGGGACGAAAAACTGTTTTTT
TRBV9,TRBJ2-3,-,-,CASSVVGGAQPDTQYF,TGTGCCAGCAGCGTAGTCGGCGGGGCCCAACCGGATACGCAGTATTTT
TRBV27,TRBJ1-2,-,-,CASSYSDNYGYTF,TGTGCCAGCAGTTATTCTGATAACTATGGCTACACCTTC